This TCR beta chain derives from a study of blood T cell repertoires in COVID-19. The overall study: Acute and convalescent COVID-19 specimens originated in the United States, Italy and Spain. Sample material is recorded as cDNA or gDNA derived from T cells, B-cell-depleted T cells, or PBMCs.

This clone came up once. The CDR3 totals 14 residues. The junction had 3 bases not matched to a gene; V was cut back by 5 bases and J by 5 bases. The germline V gene has CDR1 SEHNR and CDR2 FQNEAQ (reference sequence). Method: immunoSEQ multiplex PCR; TCRdb's copy keeps in-frame clones and lacks some. The sample contains 130,000 or so clones, roughly three quarters of which appear only once. The sequenced sample consisted of peripheral blood. This chain joins TRBV7-9 and TRBJ1-6, with 7 bases matching TRBD1. This sequence was found in a woman in her 70s with acute or convalescent COVID-19. Written as DNA, the CDR3 is TGTGCCAGCAGCCGGGACAGAGATAATTCACCCCTCCACTTT. Its protein product is CASSRDRDNSPLHF.